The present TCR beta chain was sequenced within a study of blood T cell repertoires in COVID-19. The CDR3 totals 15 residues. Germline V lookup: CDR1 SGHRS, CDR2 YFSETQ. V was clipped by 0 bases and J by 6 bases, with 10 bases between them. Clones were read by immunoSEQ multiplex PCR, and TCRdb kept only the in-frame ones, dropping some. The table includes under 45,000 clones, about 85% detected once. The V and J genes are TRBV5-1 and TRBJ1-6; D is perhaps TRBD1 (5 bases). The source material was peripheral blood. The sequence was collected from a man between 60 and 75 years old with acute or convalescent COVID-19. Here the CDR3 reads CASSLGDSANSPLHF. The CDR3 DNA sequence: TGCGCCAGCAGCTTGGGTGACAGTGCTAATTCACCCCTCCACTTT.